Included here is one T cell receptor (beta chain) sequence, with context. Assay: immunoSEQ multiplex PCR; the TCRdb copy retains only in-frame clones and omits some. The sample comprises over 65,000 clones, around nine tenths of which are singletons, and roughly 7.2% rests with the top ten. The data were obtained in a study of blood T cell repertoires in COVID-19. Study summary: T cells, B-cell-depleted T cells, or PBMCs provided the cDNA or gDNA that served as material.

The germline V gene encodes CDR1 LGHNA and CDR2 YSLEER. V lost 2 bases to trimming and J lost 7 bases; unmatched junction nucleotides: 3. This CDR3 spans 14 amino acids. The sequencing input was peripheral blood. The genes are TRBV4-3 and TRBJ2-1; 9 bases fit TRBD2. The sequence was obtained from a human donor in a cohort sampled during active COVID-19. The CDR3 is CASSQSLAGNEQFF. CDR3 DNA sequence: TGCGCCAGCAGCCAATCTCTAGCGGGGAATGAGCAGTTCTTC.